Below are 10 T cell receptor beta chains sequenced from a single sample in a study of control samples from healthy donors and cancer patients. The table came from immunoSEQ multiplex PCR; TCRdb's copy has only in-frame clones and leaves some out. The sample holds tens of thousands of clones; 80% are singletons and the top ten take 10%. The specimen was blood. Every receptor here comes from a man in his sixties or seventies in good health.

This clone was seen once. J is TRBJ2-7 and V is TRBV29-1, with D perhaps TRBD1 (6 bases). This CDR3 region has 14 residues. The germline V gene has CDR1 SQVTM and CDR2 ANQGSEA. The ends were cut back, 4 bases at V and 0 bases at J, with 13 bases in the middle. The CDR3: CSVARGSSSYEQYF. CDR3 coding DNA: TGCAGCGTTGCGAGGGGGAGTTCCTCCTACGAGCAGTACTTC.

The V gene is TRBV7-9, the J gene TRBJ1-1, with TRBD1 as a possible D gene (5 bases). The germline V and J ends were trimmed by 4 bases and 11 bases, with 11 bases remaining between them. Germline CDR1 reads SEHNR; CDR2 reads FQNEAQ (reference sequence). CDR3 length: 11 amino acids. The CDR3 here is CASSSGPSAFF. Here the CDR3 DNA reads TGTGCCAGCAGCTCGGGACCTTCGGCTTTCTTT.

The CDR3 DNA sequence: TGTGCCATCAGTGGCGGGGGGCGGGGCTTGAACACTGAAGCTTTCTTT. Translation: CAISGGGRGLNTEAFF. The chain links TRBV10-3 to TRBJ1-1, with D possibly being TRBD1 (6 bases). There are 16 residues in the CDR3. Trimming shortened V by 4 bases and J by 0 bases, and 15 bases separated the two germline ends. CDR1 and CDR2 (germline): ENHRY, SYGVKD.

The chain recombines TRBV7-9 with TRBJ1-2; D gene uncertain. V lost 5 bases and J lost 8, with 24 bases in between. CDR3 length: 16 residues. The germline gives CDR1 SEHNR, CDR2 FQNEAQ (reference sequence). The CDR3 spells CASSLRLRQTSSGYTF. CDR3 nucleotide sequence: TGTGCCAGCAGCCTCCGCCTGCGGCAGACCTCCTCGGGCTACACCTTC.

This chain joins TRBV6-6 and TRBJ1-4, with D hard to call. Germline V gives CDR1 MNHNY, CDR2 SVGAGI (reference sequence). The CDR3 runs 13 residues. V was shortened by 7 bases and J by 5 bases, with 11 bases between the two germline ends. CDR3 amino acids: CASMRPTNEKLFF. The CDR3, as DNA: TGTGCCAGCATGAGACCGACGAATGAAAAACTGTTTTTT.

As concerns this clone: Germline is not matched at one junction end, which may reflect a read error. V is TRBV27 and J is TRBJ2-7; perhaps D is TRBD1 or TRBD2 (5 bases each). The CDR3 consists of 13 residues. The germline CDR1 and CDR2 sequences are MNHEY and SMNVEV (reference sequence). CDR3 loop: CASSLSRRGVPNF. For the CDR3, the DNA is TGTGCCAGCAGTTTATCAAGGAGAGGGGTCCCGAACTTC.

The chain carries TRBV6-1 and TRBJ1-2, with 8 bases identical to TRBD1. Unmatched junction bases numbered 9, after V lost 0 bases and J lost 3 bases. In germline, CDR1 is MNHNS, CDR2 SASEGT. The CDR3 covers 17 residues. CDR3 sequence (DNA): TGTGCCAGCAGTGAAGCGTCGACCAGGGGGCGATACTATGGCTACACCTTC. Its protein product is CASSEASTRGRYYGYTF.

This clone has just one count. The chain couples TRBV9 to TRBJ1-4; no firm D call. Germline V lookup: CDR1 SGDLS, CDR2 YYNGEE. Trimming pared 0 bases from V and 4 bases from J, leaving 10 bases between. The CDR3 runs 15 residues. In DNA form, the CDR3 reads TGTGCCAGCAGCGTAGCGGCCGGAGTTAATGAAAAACTGTTTTTT. Its translation is CASSVAAGVNEKLFF.

This clone was counted only a few times. This chain links TRBV9 with TRBJ2-1; tentative D call: TRBD2 (6 bases). Deletions cut 4 bases from V and 5 bases from J, with 16 bases between. The CDR3 has 15 amino acids. CDR1 SGDLS and CDR2 YYNGEE come from the germline V gene. In DNA form, the CDR3 reads TGTGCCAGCAGCCCCCGCCAACCTAGCGACAATGAGCAGTTCTTC. As protein: CASSPRQPSDNEQFF.

This sequence joins TRBV6-1 and TRBJ2-7; no clear D gene. Trimming shortened V by 2 bases and J by 4 bases, and 6 bases separated the two germline ends. The length of the CDR3 is 12 residues. Germline loops: CDR1 MNHNS, CDR2 SASEGT. CDR3 DNA: TGTGCCAGCAGTGAAAGCGATTACGAGCAGTACTTC. Translated, it gives CASSESDYEQYF.